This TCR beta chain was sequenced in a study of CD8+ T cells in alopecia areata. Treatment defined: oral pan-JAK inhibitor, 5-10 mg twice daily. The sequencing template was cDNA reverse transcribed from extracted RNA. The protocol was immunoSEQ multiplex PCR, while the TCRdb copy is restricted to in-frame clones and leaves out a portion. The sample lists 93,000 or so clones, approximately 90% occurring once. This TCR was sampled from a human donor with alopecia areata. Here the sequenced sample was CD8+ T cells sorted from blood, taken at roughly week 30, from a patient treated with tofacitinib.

CDR3 residues: CASSEDSYQETQYF. CDR3 in DNA: TGTGCCAGCAGTGAAGACAGCTACCAAGAGACCCAGTACTTC. The V and J genes are TRBV25-1 and TRBJ2-5; TRBD1 might be the D (5 bases). CDR1 and CDR2 (germline): MGHDK, SYGVNS. The CDR3 consists of 14 residues. V was pared by 2 bases and J by 0 bases, with 7 bases between.